Each of the 17 T cell receptor beta chains below was sequenced from the same sample in a study of identical twins. TCRdb called the 5' RACE reads again in MiXCR, with one record for every CDR3 protein. The table lists roughly 770,000 distinct CDR3 sequences, about 20% of them singletons. The sample was also linked to a second study, of T cells expressing NK-cell markers.

Sequencing used PBMCs. Source of these receptors: a woman aged 18-29 years in good health.

The chain links TRBV27 to TRBJ2-7, with D unclear. Deletions cut 6 bases from V and 5 bases from J, with 8 bases between. The CDR3 is 11 amino acids. Germline lookup yields CDR1 MNHEY and CDR2 SMNVEV (reference sequence). The CDR3 DNA reads as TGTGCCAGCAGGTGGGGAAACGAGCAGTACTTC. It is translated as CASRWGNEQYF.

Only a few counts were recorded for this clonotype. The chain is built from TRBV5-1 and TRBJ2-2; TRBD1 agrees at 7 bases. This CDR3 contains 16 residues. Trimming at V came to 4 bases and at J to 2 bases, leaving 8 bases not matched to a gene. Germline values: CDR1 SGHRS, CDR2 YFSETQ. The CDR3 here is CASSKGQSRNTGELFF. The CDR3 coding sequence is TGCGCCAGCAGCAAGGGACAGAGCCGAAACACCGGGGAGCTGTTTTTT.

The chain joins TRBV7-9 to TRBJ2-1; 8 bases are a match to TRBD2. CDR1 SEHNR and CDR2 FQNEAQ come from the germline V gene (reference sequence). There are 16 residues in the CDR3. Losses at the gene ends were 8 bases for V and 8 bases for J; bases not matched to a gene: 17. The CDR3 here is CASFLSRTSSRDEQFF. The CDR3 nucleotides read TGTGCCAGCTTCCTATCAAGGACTAGCAGTAGGGATGAGCAGTTCTTC. Using reference TRBV7-9 and TRBJ2-1 for the parts outside the CDR3, the full variable domain is DTGVSQNPRHKITKRGQNVTFRCDPISEHNRLYWYRQTLGQGPEFLTYFQNEAQLEKSRLLSDRFSAERPKGSFSTLEIQRTEQGDSAMYLCASFLSRTSSRDEQFFGPGTRLTVL.

This clonotype was counted between two and nine times. The chain couples TRBV20-1 to TRBJ2-3; 9 bases agree with TRBD1. V was pared by 4 bases and J by 3 bases, with 11 bases of the junction left unmatched. CDR3 size: 16 residues. Per the germline V gene, CDR1 is DFQATT and CDR2 is SNEGSKA (reference sequence). The CDR3 spells CSATEARDRATDTQYF. The CDR3 DNA reads as TGCAGTGCTACCGAAGCCCGGGACAGGGCTACAGATACGCAGTATTTT.

This clonotype was seen a few times. The rearrangement joins TRBV18 to TRBJ1-2; 11 bases line up with TRBD1. The CDR3 is 14 residues long. Germline values: CDR1 KGHSH, CDR2 LQKENI. J was trimmed by 7 bases and V by 2 bases; bases with no gene match: 3. The CDR3 loop reads CASSPGQGARGYTF. The DNA for the CDR3 is TGTGCCAGCTCACCAGGACAGGGGGCTCGTGGCTACACCTTC.

This clonotype showed up many times. The genes are TRBV12-3 or TRBV12-4 and TRBJ2-7, with a possible D match to TRBD2 (6 bases). The CDR3 totals 12 residues. V was pared by 3 bases and J by 6 bases, with 9 bases between. CDR3 sequence: CASSFGGTEQYF. The CDR3 nucleotides are TGTGCCAGCAGTTTCGGGGGTACCGAGCAGTACTTC.

A few counts support this clonotype. The chain couples TRBV12-3 or TRBV12-4 to TRBJ2-1; D gene unclear. This CDR3 has 13 residues. The ends were cut back, 1 base at V and 7 bases at J, with 8 bases in the middle. The chain's CDR3 is CASSLGLSNEQFF. Written as DNA, the CDR3 is TGTGCCAGCAGTTTAGGTCTGTCAAATGAGCAGTTCTTC.

This clonotype was detected only a few times. The rearrangement uses TRBV5-1 and TRBJ2-3; 7 nucleotides match TRBD2. Germline CDR1 SGHRS, CDR2 YFSETQ. The CDR3 runs 12 residues. Trimming cost V 4 bases and J 10 bases; bases outside gene matches: 6. This chain's CDR3 is CASSPDRGAQYF. The CDR3 coding sequence is TGCGCCAGCAGCCCGGACCGGGGGGCGCAGTATTTT.

The chain combines TRBV29-1 with TRBJ2-2; no firm D call. Trimming stripped 4 bases from V and 0 bases from J, with 9 bases between. The CDR3 covers 14 residues. Germline V CDR1 and CDR2: SQVTM, ANQGSEA. Here the CDR3 DNA reads TGCAGCGTTGTGCCGGAGACGAACACCGGGGAGCTGTTTTTT. Amino acids: CSVVPETNTGELFF.

V usage is TRBV6-1 and J usage is TRBJ2-1; D perhaps matches TRBD2 (6 bases). Per the germline V gene, CDR1 is MNHNS and CDR2 is SASEGT. The CDR3 length is 19 residues. V was clipped by 3 bases and J by 4 bases, with 25 bases between them. CDR3 sequence reads: CASSDISGDFLGGYNEQFF. The CDR3 DNA sequence: TGTGCCAGCAGTGATATTTCCGGGGATTTTCTCGGGGGATACAATGAGCAGTTCTTC.

The J gene is TRBJ2-2, the V gene TRBV6-6; unclear D gene. The V end was cut by 8 bases, the J end by 2 bases, with 3 bases between. The length of the CDR3 is 11 residues. The germline CDR1 and CDR2 sequences are MNHNY and SVGAGI (reference sequence). CDR3 region: CASCNTGELFF. The CDR3, as DNA: TGTGCCAGCTGTAACACCGGGGAGCTGTTTTTT.

This clonotype has more than one count but fewer than ten. The V call is TRBV4-3, the J call TRBJ1-1; D remains ambiguous. CDR3 size: 17 residues. The V gene lost 1 base and the J gene lost 2 bases, with 17 bases spanning the gap. CDR1 and CDR2 from the germline V gene are LGHNA and YSLEER. As DNA, the CDR3 is TGCGCCAGCAGCCAAGTGGGCGGTGGAGGGAGAAACACTGAAGCTTTCTTT. Protein product: CASSQVGGGGRNTEAFF.

This clonotype was counted a few times. This chain joins TRBV9 and TRBJ2-1; either TRBD1 or TRBD2 may supply D (5 bases each). The germline V and J ends were trimmed by 1 base and 1 base, with 9 bases remaining between them. Germline V lookup: CDR1 SGDLS, CDR2 YYNGEE. This CDR3 has 15 amino acids. The CDR3, as DNA: TGTGCCAGCAGCGTACTAGCAGGGTCCTACAATGAGCAGTTCTTC. It translates to CASSVLAGSYNEQFF.

This clonotype has more than one count but fewer than ten. This chain joins TRBV20-1 and TRBJ1-1; 8 nucleotides line up with TRBD1. Trimming at V came to 1 base and at J to 6 bases, leaving 19 bases not matched to a gene. CDR1 and CDR2 (germline): DFQATT, SNEGSKA (reference sequence). The CDR3 has 18 residues. The CDR3 spells CSARGVVGQGIDLAEAFF. In nucleotides, the CDR3 is TGCAGTGCTAGAGGGGTGGTCGGACAGGGAATTGATTTGGCTGAAGCTTTCTTT.

This clonotype was detected only a few times. This chain connects TRBV5-1 to TRBJ1-6; D perhaps matches TRBD1 (6 bases). The CDR3 has 15 amino acids. V lost 4 bases and J lost 10, with 18 bases in between. Looked up from germline, CDR1 is SGHRS and CDR2 is YFSETQ. CDR3 DNA: TGCGCCAGCAGCCTATCCCTGGCAGGGGACTCACCCCTCCACTTT. Translation gives CASSLSLAGDSPLHF.

The chain recombines TRBV3-1 with TRBJ2-2; D gene unclear. V lost 6 bases and J lost 2, with 10 bases in between. CDR1 LGHDT and CDR2 YNNKEL come from the germline V gene (reference sequence). The CDR3 loop spans 14 amino acids. CDR3 sequence: CASRASRNTGELFF. CDR3 DNA sequence: TGTGCCAGCAGGGCAAGTAGAAACACCGGGGAGCTGTTTTTT.

There are many counts of this clonotype. The V gene is TRBV10-3, the J gene TRBJ2-6; D remains unclear. Trimming pared 10 bases from V and 2 bases from J, leaving 9 bases between. This CDR3 comprises 13 residues. Per germline, CDR1 ENHRY and CDR2 SYGVKD. The CDR3 is CATLVAGANVLTF. In nucleotides, the CDR3 is TGTGCCACGCTAGTTGCTGGGGCCAACGTCCTGACTTTC.